This T cell receptor beta chain was recovered during a study of blood T cell repertoires in COVID-19. Study details: Material from acute and convalescent COVID-19 was sourced from the United States, Italy and Spain.

Followed longitudinally, the Seattle patients had been enrolled during active infection. Germline CDR1 reads KGHSH; CDR2 reads LQKENI. The CDR3 sequence is 13 residues long. V was clipped by 7 bases and J by 7 bases, with 11 bases between them. Produced via immunoSEQ multiplex PCR; TCRdb's table is partial and in-frame only. The table has under 85,000 clones, about 83% seen once. Input material: peripheral blood. The TCR was taken from a man aged 25 to 40 with COVID-19, enrolled during active disease. V gene TRBV18 combines with J gene TRBJ1-6; D gene unclear. CDR3 residues: CASFAPMNSPLHF. CDR3 coding DNA: TGTGCCAGCTTTGCGCCAATGAATTCACCCCTCCACTTT.